The source of this TCR beta chain is a study of neoadjuvant anti-PD-1 for oral cavity cancer. Study summary: Patients without progression got a fourth dose around day 43.

Time point noted: after neoadjuvant nivolumab, at surgical resection. Patients had newly diagnosed, untreated stage II-IVA oral cavity squamous cell carcinoma. PBMC libraries mostly used approximately 0.5 ug of input genomic DNA, with six replicates per sample. Data came from immunoSEQ multiplex PCR; TCRdb stores just in-frame clones and leaves some out. The profile shows some 70,000 clones, roughly 85% of them singletons. V shed 0 bases and J shed 5 bases, with 11 bases lying between them. This CDR3 contains 15 residues. CDR1 MNHEY and CDR2 SVGAGI come from the germline V gene. In the case of this clone: Its antigen is unknown.

Study-level points and caveats: Only a few patients per response group were TCR-analyzed; validation needed.

The rearrangement joins TRBV6-5 to TRBJ1-5; D unresolved. The clonotype comes from a person aged 40 to 85 with oral cavity squamous cell carcinoma. The source material was PBMCs, sampled after nivolumab (anti-PD-1) treatment. The CDR3, as DNA: TGTGCCAGCAGTTACTCCCGGACTGGCCATCAGCCCCAGCATTTT. Its translation is CASSYSRTGHQPQHF.